Each of the 21 T cell receptor beta chains below was sequenced from the same sample in a study of shared clonotypes between healthy human individuals (dated by TCRdb to 2018 to 2020). The library came from the immunoSEQ multiplex PCR assay. Here the immuneACCESS table is served through TCRdb, limited to in-frame sequences with V and J called. Missing clones are a known gap in these copies; in checked studies unresolved V genes cover under half, and the rest lacks a known reason. The sample yields around 2,000,000 clones; approximately 94% were counted once. Roughly 1.7% of the sample rests with the top ten. For the CD8 naive samples, CD45RO-negative cells were positively selected for CCR7, yielding a CD45RA+CCR7+ population from which TemRA cells were excluded. Sequencing was carried out using naive CD8+ T cells from PBMCs. Taken with the paper, the label for cell subset or site translates to: CD45RA+CCR7+. These receptors were taken from a man younger than 35 in good health. Some clones in this sample may be carry-over from other donors' samples.

This clone was seen a single time. The junction does not match germline at one end; this may be a read error. The V and J genes are TRBV29-1 and TRBJ2-5, with D possibly TRBD1 on 6 matching bases. Germline CDR1 reads SQVTM; CDR2 reads ANQGSEA. This CDR3 spans 16 amino acids. The DNA for the CDR3 is TGCAGCGTCGAAGGGCAGGGGCCCCTGTACCAAGAGACCCAGTACTTC. Translating it yields CSVEGQGPLYQETQYF.

V is TRBV5-4 and J is TRBJ2-3; 9 positions agree with TRBD2. The CDR3 runs to 19 residues. Germline values: CDR1 SGHNT, CDR2 YYREEE (reference sequence). The junction had 15 bases not matched to a gene; V was cut back by 0 bases and J by 4 bases. CDR3 region: CASSLAPVNSGRPSDTQYF. The CDR3 DNA reads as TGTGCCAGCAGCTTGGCCCCAGTAAATAGCGGGAGACCATCAGATACGCAGTATTTT.

The gene calls are TRBV19 and TRBJ2-7, with a weak D call TRBD1 (6 bases). The germline V and J ends were trimmed by 4 bases and 0 bases, with 13 bases remaining between them. The germline V gene encodes CDR1 LNHDA and CDR2 SQIVND (reference sequence). This CDR3 has 15 amino acids. The DNA for the CDR3 is TGTGCCAGTAGTACTGGGGACAAGCCCTCCTACGAGCAGTACTTC. Translation gives CASSTGDKPSYEQYF.

V is TRBV19 and J is TRBJ2-1; 9 bases are shared with TRBD1. Trimming at V came to 3 bases and at J to 6 bases, leaving 9 bases not matched to a gene. Germline CDR1 and CDR2: LNHDA and SQIVND (reference sequence). The CDR3 length is 16 residues. DNA for the CDR3: TGTGCCAGTAGTATCCCGGACAGGGGAATCGGCAATGAGCAGTTCTTC. This translates into CASSIPDRGIGNEQFF. Using reference TRBV19 and TRBJ2-1 for the parts outside the CDR3, the full variable domain is DGGITQSPKYLFRKEGQNVTLSCEQNLNHDAMYWYRQDPGQGLRLIYYSQIVNDFQKGDIAEGYSVSREKKESFPLTVTSAQKNPTAFYLCASSIPDRGIGNEQFFGPGTRLTVL.

This chain uses TRBV4-1 with TRBJ2-7, with 8 bases aligning to TRBD2. The length of the CDR3 is 16 residues. Losses at the gene ends were 1 base for V and 1 base for J; bases not matched to a gene: 6. Germline CDR1 and CDR2: MGHRA and YSYEKL. CDR3 nucleotides: TGCGCCAGCAGCCAAGGCCAGCGGGAGACATCCTACGAGCAGTACTTC. Translation: CASSQGQRETSYEQYF.

A note on this clone: This specimen includes other DNA sequences encoding the same CDR3. The rearrangement links TRBV4-1 to TRBJ1-2; 7 positions agree with TRBD1. Germline V CDR1 and CDR2: MGHRA, YSYEKL. V dropped 1 base and J dropped 4; count of bases not matched to a gene: 3. The CDR3 loop spans 14 amino acids. CDR3 DNA sequence: TGCGCCAGCAGCCAAGTGGGACAGTTCTATGGCTACACCTTC. It encodes CASSQVGQFYGYTF.

The rearrangement joins TRBV19 to TRBJ2-1, with D hard to call. CDR1 LNHDA and CDR2 SQIVND come from the germline V gene (reference sequence). The CDR3 is made up of 14 amino acids. With 0 bases removed from V and 0 bases from J, the gap between germline ends came to 3 bases. CDR3 amino acids: CASSIDFSYNEQFF. CDR3 bases: TGTGCCAGTAGTATAGACTTCTCCTACAATGAGCAGTTCTTC. The full variable domain, completed using reference TRBV19 and TRBJ2-1, is DGGITQSPKYLFRKEGQNVTLSCEQNLNHDAMYWYRQDPGQGLRLIYYSQIVNDFQKGDIAEGYSVSREKKESFPLTVTSAQKNPTAFYLCASSIDFSYNEQFFGPGTRLTVL.

This chain connects TRBV6-5 to TRBJ2-7; no firm D call. The CDR3 is made up of 14 amino acids. Germline V gene data show CDR1 as MNHEY and CDR2 as SVGAGI. With 4 bases removed from V and 9 bases from J, the gap between germline ends came to 19 bases. Written as DNA, the CDR3 is TGTGCCAGCAGTTCCCAAGCCGCTTACATAGGGCAGTACTTC. Residues: CASSSQAAYIGQYF.

This sequence joins TRBV4-1 and TRBJ2-1; 9 nucleotides agree with TRBD2. Germline CDR1 MGHRA, CDR2 YSYEKL. V dropped 0 bases and J dropped 12; count of bases not matched to a gene: 12. CDR3 length: 16 amino acids. The DNA for the CDR3 is TGCGCCAGCAGCCAAGATCCTCCTAGCGGGAACGAGGGGCAGTTCTTC. Translating it yields CASSQDPPSGNEGQFF.

This clone was counted once. This chain connects TRBV7-9 to TRBJ2-7; possibly TRBD1 for D (6 bases). CDR3 length equals 15 residues. With 7 bases removed from V and 1 base from J, the gap between germline ends came to 17 bases. The germline V gene encodes CDR1 SEHNR and CDR2 FQNEAQ (reference sequence). This chain's CDR3 is CASISWKDSSYEQYF. CDR3 nucleotide sequence: TGTGCCAGCATCTCCTGGAAGGACAGTTCCTACGAGCAGTACTTC.

In regard to this clone: The same CDR3 is also encoded by other DNA sequences in this sample. The V and J genes are TRBV7-2 and TRBJ2-7; 8 bases line up with TRBD1. This CDR3 has 15 residues. Germline CDR1 SGHTA, CDR2 FQGNSA. The trim removed 5 bases at V and 0 bases at J, leaving 6 bases unmatched. CDR3 DNA sequence: TGTGCCAGCAGCAGCCGGGACAGGAGCTCCTACGAGCAGTACTTC. Translated, it gives CASSSRDRSSYEQYF.

This chain joins TRBV7-9 and TRBJ2-5; TRBD1 agrees at 9 bases. Germline-derived CDR1 and CDR2 are SEHNR and FQNEAQ (reference sequence). Unmatched junction bases numbered 9, after V lost 8 bases and J lost 5 bases. The CDR3 length is 14 residues. The CDR3 spells CASGAGQGQETQYF. Written as DNA, the CDR3 is TGTGCCAGCGGGGCGGGACAGGGTCAGGAGACCCAGTACTTC.

V and J are TRBV11-2 and TRBJ2-5, with D unclear. V shed 3 bases and J shed 8 bases, with 13 bases lying between them. CDR1 is SGHAT and CDR2 is FQNNGV in the germline V gene. CDR3 size: 13 residues. CDR3 DNA sequence: TGTGCCAGCAGCTTTCCCTATATAAGTACCCAGTACTTC. Translation: CASSFPYISTQYF.

The V and J genes are TRBV7-9 and TRBJ2-7, with D tentatively TRBD2 (6 bases). The V gene's germline CDR1 is SEHNR and CDR2 FQNEAQ (reference sequence). The CDR3 contains 14 residues. Trimming cost V 5 bases and J 5 bases, with 16 bases left between them. CDR3 DNA: TGTGCCAGCAGCCTTGGGGGGATCAGGCACGAGCAGTACTTC. It translates to CASSLGGIRHEQYF.

This chain links TRBV7-9 with TRBJ2-3, with 7 bases matching TRBD1. Germline V CDR1 and CDR2: SEHNR, FQNEAQ (reference sequence). The CDR3 length is 15 residues. Unmatched junction bases numbered 9, after V lost 8 bases and J lost 1 base. This CDR3 reads CASSQAGGGTDTQYF. CDR3 DNA: TGTGCCAGCTCTCAGGCAGGGGGTGGCACAGATACGCAGTATTTT.

The chain employs TRBV4-1 and TRBJ1-5; the D is unclear. This CDR3 has 20 residues. Per the germline V gene, CDR1 is MGHRA and CDR2 is YSYEKL. The V end lost 3 bases, the J end lost 4 bases, and 28 bases lay between the germline ends. CDR3 in amino acids: CASSHDVEWEPPGPNQPQHF. CDR3 nucleotides: TGCGCCAGCAGCCACGACGTGGAATGGGAGCCACCGGGTCCTAATCAGCCCCAGCATTTT.

The chain recombines TRBV7-8 with TRBJ2-2; perhaps TRBD2 as D (6 bases). This CDR3 contains 18 residues. Trimming stripped 5 bases from V and 1 base from J, with 20 bases between. Germline V gene lookup returns CDR1 SGHVS and CDR2 FQNEAQ. The CDR3 loop reads CASSPSPPGLLNTGELFF. The DNA of the CDR3 is TGTGCCAGCAGCCCCAGCCCACCGGGACTCTTGAACACCGGGGAGCTGTTTTTT.

The chain uses TRBV6-6 and TRBJ1-2; D not resolved. Germline V lookup: CDR1 MNHNY, CDR2 SVGAGI (reference sequence). The CDR3 extends over 13 amino acids. The ends were cut back, 7 bases at V and 0 bases at J, with 9 bases in the middle. CDR3 sequence reads: CASIPGSNYGYTF. Here the CDR3 DNA reads TGTGCCAGCATTCCGGGGTCTAACTATGGCTACACCTTC.

The CDR3 reads CASREVEAGGPTDTQYF. CDR3 bases: TGTGCCAGCAGAGAAGTGGAAGCGGGAGGGCCCACAGATACGCAGTATTTT. This rearrangement joins TRBV7-9 to TRBJ2-3, with TRBD2 matching 10 bases. Trimming cost V 6 bases and J 2 bases; bases outside gene matches: 11. CDR1 and CDR2 (germline): SEHNR, FQNEAQ (reference sequence). CDR3 size: 17 residues.

The chain recombines TRBV13 with TRBJ2-7, with 7 bases that match TRBD1. The germline gives CDR1 PRHDT, CDR2 FYEKMQ (reference sequence). This CDR3 has 15 amino acids. V dropped 5 bases and J dropped 0; count of bases not matched to a gene: 7. The CDR3 region is CASSQPRGSSYEQYF. CDR3 in DNA: TGTGCCAGCAGCCAACCCAGGGGGAGCTCCTACGAGCAGTACTTC.

The gene calls are TRBV6-6 and TRBJ2-5; 8 nucleotides match TRBD2. The germline gives CDR1 MNHNY, CDR2 SVGAGI (reference sequence). Trimming took 3 bases from V and 4 from J; bases not matched to a gene: 10. The CDR3 has 16 residues. As DNA, the CDR3 is TGTGCCAGCAGTTATGGACCTCCGGGAGGGGTAGAGACCCAGTACTTC. This gives the protein CASSYGPPGGVETQYF.